The 21 T cell receptor beta chains in this list originate from one sample, sequenced in a study of CD8+CD57+ T cells in acquired aplastic anemia. Genomic DNA was employed as the template in profiling TCR beta VDJ and CDR3. Each CDR3 protein is one row after TCRdb ran MiXCR on the reads. The data show 400,000 to 450,000 distinct CDR3 sequences, with about two thirds seen just once and approximately 3.9% held by the top ten. Sequencing was performed on sorted CD4+, CD8+, or CD8+CD57+ T cells (not recorded which) from PBMCs. All receptors derive from a human donor in good health, serving as a control.

The chain recombines TRBV10-2 with TRBJ1-1; D ambiguous. This CDR3 spans 14 amino acids. Trimming pared 7 bases from V and 5 bases from J, leaving 17 bases between. CDR1 is WSHSY, CDR2 SAAADI, per germline. CDR3: CASIVEVWQTEAFF. The CDR3 nucleotides are TGCGCCAGCATTGTGGAAGTTTGGCAAACTGAAGCTTTCTTT.

V and J are TRBV7-9 and TRBJ2-7; 8 bases align to TRBD1. The ends lost 5 bases at V and 4 bases at J; junction bases unmatched: 10. CDR1 and CDR2 from the germline V gene are SEHNR and FQNEAQ (reference sequence). The CDR3 extends over 15 amino acids. The CDR3 nucleotides read TGTGCCAGCAGCACCAGGGGGCTCGGGTCGTACGAGCAGTACTTC. Amino acid sequence: CASSTRGLGSYEQYF.

The CDR3 region has the DNA TGCAGTGCCCAACGACAAGACCGCTACGAGCAGTACTTC. Its translation is CSAQRQDRYEQYF. The chain couples TRBV20-1 to TRBJ2-7; D unclear. Germline V lookup: CDR1 DFQATT, CDR2 SNEGSKA (reference sequence). The V end was cut by 6 bases, the J end by 3 bases, with 15 bases between. The CDR3 contains 13 residues.

The J gene is TRBJ1-2, the V gene TRBV6-2 or TRBV6-3, with 7 bases lining up with TRBD1. V gave up 5 bases and J gave up 7 bases; unmatched junction bases: 13. The germline gives CDR1 MNHEY, CDR2 SVGEGT. This CDR3 region has 15 residues. The CDR3 reads CASSVDRSRSGGYTF. CDR3 coding DNA: TGTGCCAGCAGTGTGGACAGGTCCAGGTCTGGTGGCTACACCTTC.

This clonotype was detected many times. The V gene is TRBV19, the J gene TRBJ1-2; no reliable D call. Deletions cut 10 bases from V and 2 bases from J, with 8 bases between. The CDR3 is 11 residues long. CDR1 is LNHDA and CDR2 is SQIVND in the germline V gene (reference sequence). The CDR3 loop reads CATGKNYGYTF. CDR3 nucleotides: TGTGCCACGGGCAAAAACTATGGCTACACCTTC.

On this clonotype: At one end the junction does not follow the germline gene, possibly because of a read error. The J gene is TRBJ1-1, the V gene TRBV7-2, with a tentative D call TRBD1 (5 bases). The CDR3 length is 14 residues. Germline V gene lookup returns CDR1 SGHTA and CDR2 FQGNSA. CDR3: CASSMVTDQKTQYF. In DNA form, the CDR3 reads TGTGCCAGCAGCATGGTGACAGACCAAAAGACCCAGTACTTT.

Concerning this clonotype: Likely a read error: the CDR3 ends without its conserved phenylalanine or tryptophan. Because the CDR3's place on the DNA is in doubt, the DNA is left out and the CDR3 is given as listed by TCRdb. This chain links TRBV2 with TRBJ1-2; TRBD1 is the table's D call and was not checked against the DNA. The germline V gene encodes CDR1 SNHLY and CDR2 FYNNEI. A total of 15 residues make up the CDR3, ends included. CDR3 region: CASNENRPPEAGFTQ.

A word on this clonotype: A junction boundary mismatches the germline segment, possibly from a read error. The chain employs TRBV10-3 and TRBJ2-2; 9 bases line up with TRBD1. In germline, CDR1 is ENHRY, CDR2 SYGVKD. CDR3 length equals 18 residues. The CDR3 coding sequence is TGTGCCATCAGTGGGGGACAGGGCTGCGCGATGGACTTCGGGGCGCTGTTTTTT. Protein sequence: CAISGGQGCAMDFGALFF.

This chain connects TRBV5-4 to TRBJ2-5; 8 positions match TRBD2. The ends lost 1 base at V and 1 base at J; junction bases unmatched: 9. Germline loops: CDR1 SGHNT, CDR2 YYREEE (reference sequence). The CDR3 sequence is 17 residues long. The CDR3, as DNA: TGTGCCAGCAGCTTGAGCGGGGGCGGGGTCGGCCAAGAGACCCAGTACTTC. It specifies CASSLSGGGVGQETQYF. Together with reference TRBV5-4 and TRBJ2-5, the CDR3 gives the full variable domain: ETGVTQSPTHLIKTRGQQVTLRCSSQSGHNTVSWYQQALGQGPQFIFQYYREEENGRGNFPPRFSGLQFPNYSSELNVNALELDDSALYLCASSLSGGGVGQETQYFGPGTRLLVL.

Comments on this clonotype: As the CDR3 is not closed by the conserved phenylalanine or tryptophan, this likely results from a read error. The DNA is left out, because the CDR3 cannot be placed on it with certainty; the CDR3 is given as TCRdb lists it. The chain joins TRBV7-2 to TRBJ1-1. CDR1 is SGHTA and CDR2 is FQGNSA in the germline V gene. From its first to its last residue, the CDR3 has 13 amino acids. CDR3 residues: CASSLRVSGNALY.

The V call is TRBV24-1, the J call TRBJ2-1; D unclear. This CDR3 comprises 13 residues. Deletions cut 3 bases from V and 9 bases from J, with 11 bases between. The germline CDR1 and CDR2 sequences are KGHDR and SFDVKD. CDR3 sequence (DNA): TGTGCCACCAGTGATGCCGCTTCAAGTGAGCAGTTCTTC. It is translated as CATSDAASSEQFF.

This sequence joins TRBV29-1 and TRBJ2-1; D ambiguous. V shed 6 bases and J shed 1 base, with 13 bases lying between them. The CDR3 totals 14 residues. The germline gives CDR1 SQVTM, CDR2 ANQGSEA. Here the CDR3 DNA reads TGCAGCGTAGCGCCCAGCGTTTCCTACAATGAGCAGTTCTTC. Residues: CSVAPSVSYNEQFF.

The chain is built from TRBV3-1 and TRBJ1-3, with D hard to call. The V and J ends lost 2 bases and 5 bases respectively, with 19 bases between them. Germline values: CDR1 LGHDT, CDR2 YNNKEL (reference sequence). This CDR3 is built from 17 residues. CDR3 region: CASSQRVEAGIRNTIYF. DNA of the CDR3: TGTGCCAGCAGCCAAAGGGTAGAGGCGGGAATTAGAAACACCATATATTTT. Full variable domain (rest looked up from reference TRBV3-1 and TRBJ1-3): DTAVSQTPKYLVTQMGNDKSIKCEQNLGHDTMYWYKQDSKKFLKIMFSYNNKELIINETVPNRFSPKSPDKAHLNLHINSLELGDSAVYFCASSQRVEAGIRNTIYFGEGSWLTVV.

This clonotype appeared many times. The chain joins TRBV7-8 to TRBJ1-1; possible D gene TRBD1, 5 bases. Looked up from germline, CDR1 is SGHVS and CDR2 is FQNEAQ. This CDR3 region has 13 residues. V lost 8 bases to trimming and J lost 3 bases, with 13 bases between them. DNA for the CDR3: TGTGCCAGCCAGTTGGGACGGGACACTGAAGCTTTCTTT. Translation gives CASQLGRDTEAFF.

With regard to this clonotype: Because the CDR3 is missing its conserved closing phenylalanine or tryptophan, this is likely a read error. The chain combines TRBV7-2 with TRBJ2-5, with 8 nucleotides matching TRBD2. The CDR3 has 16 amino acids. Germline-derived CDR1 and CDR2 are SGHTA and FQGNSA. J lost 4 bases, V lost 1 base, and 8 bases had no gene match. The CDR3 loop is CASSLELAAGGETQYL. The CDR3 nucleotides read TGTGCCAGCAGCTTAGAACTTGCCGCGGGAGGAGAGACCCAGTACCTC.

The chain has TRBV20-1 and TRBJ1-5, with D possibly being TRBD1 (5 bases). Germline CDR1 DFQATT, CDR2 SNEGSKA (reference sequence). The CDR3 is made up of 13 amino acids. Deletions cut 3 bases from V and 3 bases from J, with 9 bases between. The CDR3 nucleotides are TGCAGTGCTAGCTGGGGGGTCAATCAGCCCCAGCATTTT. Amino acids: CSASWGVNQPQHF.

The V gene is TRBV12-3 or TRBV12-4, the J gene TRBJ2-5; maybe TRBD2 (7 bases). V was shortened by 6 bases and J by 1 base, with 12 bases between the two germline ends. This CDR3 has 14 amino acids. The CDR3 nucleotides read TGTGCCAGCAGCCTCGGGGGGCCCCAAGAGACCCAGTACTTC. Protein sequence: CASSLGGPQETQYF.

Note on this clonotype: Compared with germline, one end of the junction differs, possibly owing to a read error. This chain uses TRBV7-9 with TRBJ1-6, with D unclear. Germline assignment: CDR1 SEHNR and CDR2 FQNEAQ (reference sequence). This CDR3 has 13 residues. The CDR3 loop is CASSSAPGEPLPF. The CDR3 bases are TGTGCCAGCAGCTCGGCCCCTGGGGAACCCCTCCCCTTT.

Comments on this clonotype: No DNA is shown, since the ends of the CDR3 on it are uncertain; the CDR3 is the one TCRdb lists. The chain is built from TRBV7-2 and TRBJ1-2; the table's D call, TRBD1, has no DNA check behind it. Including both end residues, the CDR3 is 15 amino acids long. The germline gives CDR1 SGHTA, CDR2 FQGNSA. The chain's CDR3 is CASSQEGEMLHLRTF.

This clonotype occurred many times. The rearrangement uses TRBV19 and TRBJ1-3; D gene ambiguous. The CDR3 loop spans 14 amino acids. CDR1 is LNHDA, CDR2 SQIVND, per germline (reference sequence). Trimming took off 2 bases at V and 2 bases at J, with 7 bases between the two ends. DNA of the CDR3: TGTGCCAGTAGTATATCCACCGCTGGAAACACCATATATTTT. It codes for CASSISTAGNTIYF.

The J gene is TRBJ1-2, the V gene TRBV27; possibly TRBD1 for D (5 bases). Trimming shortened V by 7 bases and J by 4 bases, and 22 bases separated the two germline ends. The CDR3 extends over 16 amino acids. Germline CDR1 and CDR2: MNHEY and SMNVEV (reference sequence). Written as DNA, the CDR3 is TGTGCCAGCATCAAGTGGGGGTTAGGGGAGGCCTATGGCTACACCTTC. Translation gives CASIKWGLGEAYGYTF.